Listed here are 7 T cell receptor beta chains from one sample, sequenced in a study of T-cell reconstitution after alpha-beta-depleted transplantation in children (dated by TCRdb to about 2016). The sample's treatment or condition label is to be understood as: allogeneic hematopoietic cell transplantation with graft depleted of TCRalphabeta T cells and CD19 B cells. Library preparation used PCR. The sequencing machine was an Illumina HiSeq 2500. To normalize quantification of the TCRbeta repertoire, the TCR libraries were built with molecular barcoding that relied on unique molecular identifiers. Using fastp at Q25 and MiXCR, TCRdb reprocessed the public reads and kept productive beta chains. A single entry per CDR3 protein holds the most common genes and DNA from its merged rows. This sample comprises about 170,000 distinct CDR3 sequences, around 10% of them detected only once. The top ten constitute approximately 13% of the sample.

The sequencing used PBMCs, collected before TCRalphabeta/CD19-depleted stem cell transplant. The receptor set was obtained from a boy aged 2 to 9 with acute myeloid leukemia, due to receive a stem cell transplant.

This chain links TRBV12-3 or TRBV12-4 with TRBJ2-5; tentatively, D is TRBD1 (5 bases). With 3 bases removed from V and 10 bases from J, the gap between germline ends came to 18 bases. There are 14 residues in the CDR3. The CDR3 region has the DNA TGTGCCAGCAGTTTTAAGTTAGATGGACAAGGCCAGTACTTC. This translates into CASSFKLDGQGQYF.

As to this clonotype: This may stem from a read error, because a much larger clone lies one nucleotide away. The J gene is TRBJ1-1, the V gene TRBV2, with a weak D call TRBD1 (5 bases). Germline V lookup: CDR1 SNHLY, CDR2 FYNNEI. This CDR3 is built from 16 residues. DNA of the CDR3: TGTGCCAGCAGCGAATCACCAATTAGACAGAACCCTGAAGCTTTCTTT. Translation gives CASSESPIRQNPEAFF.

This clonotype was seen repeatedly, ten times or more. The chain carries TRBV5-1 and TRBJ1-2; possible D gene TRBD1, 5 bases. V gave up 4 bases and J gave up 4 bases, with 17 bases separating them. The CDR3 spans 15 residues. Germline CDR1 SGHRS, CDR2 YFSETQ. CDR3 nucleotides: TGCGCCAGCAGCCTTCTAGCAGGGCTCCTCTATGGCTACACCTTC. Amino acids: CASSLLAGLLYGYTF.

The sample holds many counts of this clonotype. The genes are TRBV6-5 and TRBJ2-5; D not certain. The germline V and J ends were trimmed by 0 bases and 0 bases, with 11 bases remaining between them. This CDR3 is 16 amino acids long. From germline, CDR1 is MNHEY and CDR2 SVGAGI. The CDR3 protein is CASSYSRRPYQETQYF. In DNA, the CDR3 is TGTGCCAGCAGTTACTCGAGAAGGCCGTACCAAGAGACCCAGTACTTC.

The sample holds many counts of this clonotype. The CDR3 loop is CASSLSQFPWRPSTDTQYF. CDR3 nucleotide sequence: TGTGCCAGCAGTTTAAGCCAGTTCCCCTGGCGCCCTAGCACAGATACGCAGTATTTT. V is TRBV27 and J is TRBJ2-3; D is undetermined. This CDR3 has 19 amino acids. The germline CDR1 and CDR2 sequences are MNHEY and SMNVEV (reference sequence). V was trimmed by 2 bases and J by 0 bases, leaving 21 bases between them.

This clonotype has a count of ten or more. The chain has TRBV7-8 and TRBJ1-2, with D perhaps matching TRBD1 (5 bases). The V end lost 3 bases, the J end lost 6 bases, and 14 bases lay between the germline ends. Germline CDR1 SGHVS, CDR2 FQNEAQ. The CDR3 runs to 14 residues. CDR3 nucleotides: TGTGCCAGCAGCTTCGGGGCCGACGGGGATGGCTACACCTTC. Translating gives CASSFGADGDGYTF. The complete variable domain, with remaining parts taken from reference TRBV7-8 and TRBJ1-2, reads GAGVSQSPRYKVAKRGQDVALRCDPISGHVSLFWYQQALGQGPEFLTYFQNEAQLDKSGLPSDRFFAERPEGSVSTLKIQRTQQEDSAVYLCASSFGADGDGYTFGSGTRLTVV.

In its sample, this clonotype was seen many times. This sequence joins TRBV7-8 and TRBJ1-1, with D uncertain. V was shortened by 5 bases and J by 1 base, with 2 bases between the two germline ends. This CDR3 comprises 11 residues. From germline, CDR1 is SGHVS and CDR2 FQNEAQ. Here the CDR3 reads CASSQNTEAFF. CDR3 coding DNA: TGTGCCAGCAGCCAGAACACTGAAGCTTTCTTT.